The entry that follows covers one T cell receptor beta chain sequence. The sample is drawn from a study of control samples from healthy donors and cancer patients. This CDR3 region has 11 residues. The V and J ends lost 3 bases and 8 bases respectively, with 3 bases between them. The V gene's germline CDR1 is KGHDR and CDR2 SFDVKD. The repertoire was sequenced with immunoSEQ multiplex PCR; TCRdb's copy has only in-frame clones and lacks some. The sample shows 120,000 or so clones, about 95% of them seen only once. Material for sequencing was blood. The rearrangement uses TRBV24-1 and TRBJ2-2; D ambiguous. This TCR was sampled from a man between 25 and 39 years old in good health. CDR3 sequence: CATSDLGELFF. DNA of the CDR3: TGTGCCACCAGTGATCTGGGGGAGCTGTTTTTT.